The 6 T cell receptor beta chains in this list originate from one sample, sequenced in a study of blood T cell repertoires in COVID-19. TCRdb's table, derived via immunoSEQ multiplex PCR, lists solely in-frame clones and lacks some. The data contain around 100,000 clones, about three quarters of them singletons. Material for sequencing was peripheral blood. These receptors all stem from an elderly man with acute or convalescent COVID-19.

J is TRBJ2-2 and V is TRBV5-4; the D gene is possibly TRBD1 (6 bases). The germline CDR1 and CDR2 sequences are SGHNT and YYREEE (reference sequence). Trimming pared 5 bases from V and 5 bases from J, leaving 16 bases between. The CDR3 is 15 residues long. Written as DNA, the CDR3 is TGTGCCAGCAGGCTCGACCCCAGGGGTACCGGGGAGCTGTTTTTT. This gives the protein CASRLDPRGTGELFF.

The rearrangement joins TRBV21-1 to TRBJ2-7; whether TRBD2, the table's D call, matches the DNA was not checked. TRBV21-1 is listed as a pseudogene. This CDR3 is built from 19 residues. The CDR3 DNA reads as TGTGCCAGCAGCAAAGGCGAGGGACTAGCGGAGTTGTTCTTGGACGAGCAGTACTTC. Translation: CASSKGEGLAELFLDEQYF.

This clone showed up just a few times. The chain has TRBV7-8 and TRBJ2-5; D is unclear. The germline gives CDR1 SGHVS, CDR2 FQNEAQ. Trimming removed 2 bases from V and 2 bases from J, with 6 bases in between. This CDR3 has 13 amino acids. CDR3 region: CASSLNLQETQYF. CDR3 coding DNA: TGTGCCAGCAGCTTAAACTTGCAAGAGACCCAGTACTTC.

This clone was seen a handful of times. This chain uses TRBV7-8 with TRBJ2-2; TRBD2 is a possible D gene (5 bases). V was trimmed by 1 base and J by 6 bases, leaving 15 bases between them. This CDR3 is built from 16 residues. The germline V gene has CDR1 SGHVS and CDR2 FQNEAQ. CDR3 loop: CASSLVWSRDSGELFF. DNA for the CDR3: TGTGCCAGCAGCTTAGTTTGGTCGAGGGATTCCGGGGAGCTGTTTTTT.

V usage is TRBV19 and J usage is TRBJ1-5; TRBD1 matches 7 bases. J gave up 6 bases and V 3 bases, and 11 bases lay outside the gene matches. Per the germline V gene, CDR1 is LNHDA and CDR2 is SQIVND (reference sequence). The CDR3 sequence is 16 residues long. The CDR3 region is CASSINAGQVGQPQHF. The CDR3 DNA reads TGTGCCAGTAGTATCAATGCCGGACAGGTTGGTCAGCCCCAGCATTTT. Full variable domain (missing parts from reference TRBV19 and TRBJ1-5): DGGITQSPKYLFRKEGQNVTLSCEQNLNHDAMYWYRQDPGQGLRLIYYSQIVNDFQKGDIAEGYSVSREKKESFPLTVTSAQKNPTAFYLCASSINAGQVGQPQHFGDGTRLSIL.

In DNA, the CDR3 is TGTGCCACCCGCCCCAGGGACACTGAAGCTTTCTTT. It codes for CATRPRDTEAFF. V is TRBV10-3 and J is TRBJ1-1; D is perhaps TRBD1 (5 bases). The V and J ends lost 10 bases and 3 bases respectively, with 12 bases between them. Per the germline V gene, CDR1 is ENHRY and CDR2 is SYGVKD. The CDR3 totals 12 residues.